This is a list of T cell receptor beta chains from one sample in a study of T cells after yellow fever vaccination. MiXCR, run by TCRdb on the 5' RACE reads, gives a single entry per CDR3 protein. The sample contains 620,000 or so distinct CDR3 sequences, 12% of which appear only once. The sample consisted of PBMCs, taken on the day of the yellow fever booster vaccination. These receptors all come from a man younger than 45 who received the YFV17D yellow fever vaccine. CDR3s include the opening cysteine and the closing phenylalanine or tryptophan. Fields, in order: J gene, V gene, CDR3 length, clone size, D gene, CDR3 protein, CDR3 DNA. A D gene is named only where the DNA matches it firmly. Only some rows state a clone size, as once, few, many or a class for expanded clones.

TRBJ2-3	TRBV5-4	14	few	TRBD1	CASRRGQDKDTQYF	TGTGCCAGCAGACGGGGACAGGATAAAGATACGCAGTATTTT
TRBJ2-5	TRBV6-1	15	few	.	CASSPTGRAEETQYF	TGTGCCAGCAGTCCGACGGGACGGGCGGAGGAGACCCAGTACTTC
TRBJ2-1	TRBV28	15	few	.	CASSLLGGSQNEQFF	TGTGCCAGCAGTTTATTGGGTGGGAGTCAAAATGAGCAGTTCTTC
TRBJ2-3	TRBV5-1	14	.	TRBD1	CASSSGQDPDTQYF	TGCGCCAGCAGCTCTGGACAGGACCCAGATACGCAGTATTTT
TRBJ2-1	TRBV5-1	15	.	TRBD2	CASSVLAGENNEQFF	TGCGCCAGCAGCGTACTAGCGGGAGAGAACAATGAGCAGTTCTTC
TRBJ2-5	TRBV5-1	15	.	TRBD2	CASSVLTSGRETQYF	TGCGCCAGCAGCGTCCTGACTAGCGGGAGAGAGACCCAGTACTTC
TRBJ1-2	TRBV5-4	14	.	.	CASSLPGDNYGYTF	TGTGCCAGCAGCTTGCCAGGGGACAACTATGGCTACACCTTC
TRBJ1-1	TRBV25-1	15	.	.	CASSFRDGMNTEAFF	TGTGCCAGCAGTTTCCGGGACGGCATGAACACTGAAGCTTTCTTT
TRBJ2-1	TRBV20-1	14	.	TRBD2	CSAGGGNSYNEQFF	TGCAGTGCCGGGGGGGGAAACTCCTACAATGAGCAGTTCTTC
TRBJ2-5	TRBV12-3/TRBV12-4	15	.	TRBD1	CASTSKDRDQETQYF	TGTGCCAGCACCTCAAAGGACAGGGACCAAGAGACCCAGTACTTC
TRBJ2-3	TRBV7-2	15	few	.	CASSRRDSTTDTQYF	TGTGCCAGCAGCCGCCGGGACTCAACCACAGATACGCAGTATTTT
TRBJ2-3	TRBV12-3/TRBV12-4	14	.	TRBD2	CASILSGITDTQYF	TGTGCCAGCATACTTAGCGGGATCACAGATACGCAGTATTTT